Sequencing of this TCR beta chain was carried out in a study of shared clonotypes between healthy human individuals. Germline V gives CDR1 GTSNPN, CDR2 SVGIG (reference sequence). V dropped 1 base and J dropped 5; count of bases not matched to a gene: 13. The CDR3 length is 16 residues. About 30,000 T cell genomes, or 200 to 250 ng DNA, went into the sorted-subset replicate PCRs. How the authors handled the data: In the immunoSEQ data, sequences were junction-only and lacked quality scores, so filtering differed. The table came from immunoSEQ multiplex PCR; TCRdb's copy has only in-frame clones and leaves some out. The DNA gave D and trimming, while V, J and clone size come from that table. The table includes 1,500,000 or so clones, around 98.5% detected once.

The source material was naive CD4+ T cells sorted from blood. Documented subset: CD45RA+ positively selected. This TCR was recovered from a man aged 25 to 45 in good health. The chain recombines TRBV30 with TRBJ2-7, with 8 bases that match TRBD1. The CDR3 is CAWSGRDRGYIDEQYF. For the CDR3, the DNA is TGTGCCTGGAGTGGGCGAGACAGGGGTTATATCGACGAGCAGTACTTC.